Below are 21 T cell receptor beta chains sequenced from a single sample in a study of CD8+ T cells in alopecia areata. Treatment denoted: oral pan-JAK inhibitor, 5-10 mg twice daily. Extracted from the samples, RNA was reverse transcribed into cDNA to serve as the sequencing template. Libraries were prepared by immunoSEQ multiplex PCR; TCRdb keeps only in-frame clonotypes and omits some of them. This table has about 210,000 clones, over 60% appearing once. The source was CD4+ T cells sorted from blood, collected at week 4, from a patient treated with tofacitinib. The receptors come from a human donor with alopecia areata.

The rearrangement joins TRBV19 to TRBJ2-2, with a possible D match to TRBD1 (6 bases). V was cut by 8 bases and J by 0 bases, with 16 bases left in between. From germline, CDR1 is LNHDA and CDR2 SQIVND (reference sequence). The CDR3 covers 16 residues. CDR3 in amino acids: CASRSDRFSNTGELFF. The CDR3 nucleotides read TGTGCCAGTCGAAGTGACAGGTTCTCGAACACCGGGGAGCTGTTTTTT.

This chain links TRBV30 with TRBJ2-3; D gene uncertain. V shed 1 base and J shed 6 bases, with 8 bases lying between them. Germline V gene lookup returns CDR1 GTSNPN and CDR2 SVGIG (reference sequence). The CDR3 consists of 12 residues. CDR3 protein: CAWSAHWDTQYF. The CDR3 nucleotides are TGTGCCTGGAGTGCCCATTGGGATACGCAGTATTTT.

This sequence joins TRBV19 and TRBJ2-5, with TRBD2 matching over 10 bases. Germline CDR1 LNHDA, CDR2 SQIVND (reference sequence). The CDR3 runs 15 residues. J lost 5 bases, V lost 7 bases, and 10 bases had no gene match. The CDR3 sequence is CASNTWSGGAETQYF. The CDR3 region has the DNA TGTGCCAGTAATACCTGGAGCGGGGGGGCTGAGACCCAGTACTTC.

The rearrangement links TRBV5-6 to TRBJ1-5; tentative D call: TRBD1 (6 bases). The CDR3 totals 14 residues. Trimming left V 3 bases short and J 6 bases short, with 13 bases between. Looked up from germline, CDR1 is SGHDT and CDR2 is YYEEEE. CDR3 in amino acids: CASSSWTALQPQHF. The CDR3 nucleotides are TGTGCCAGCAGCTCCTGGACAGCCCTTCAGCCCCAGCATTTT.

This clone was seen more than once but under ten times. The chain uses TRBV30 and TRBJ2-6; D not resolved. The CDR3 loop spans 11 amino acids. The germline gives CDR1 GTSNPN, CDR2 SVGIG (reference sequence). DNA for the CDR3: TGTGCTTTCTCTGGGGCCAACGTCCTGACTTTC. This sequence encodes CAFSGANVLTF.

About this clone itself: A read error may be the cause here, since a much bigger clone is one base away. This chain links TRBV6-5 with TRBJ1-2, with D perhaps TRBD1 (5 bases). The V gene lost 6 bases and the J gene lost 4 bases, with 15 bases spanning the gap. This CDR3 has 14 residues. From germline, CDR1 is MNHEY and CDR2 SVGAGI. The CDR3 DNA follows: TGTGCCAGCAGCCTGGAGGGACGGAGCTATGGCTACACCTTC. This translates into CASSLEGRSYGYTF.

The chain combines TRBV5-6 with TRBJ1-6, with a tentative D call TRBD1 (6 bases). The CDR3 sequence is 15 residues long. Trimming removed 4 bases from V and 6 bases from J, with 14 bases in between. Germline V gene data show CDR1 as SGHDT and CDR2 as YYEEEE. In DNA, the CDR3 is TGTGCCAGCAGCACCTACAGGGCCGGTAATTCACCCCTCCACTTT. Amino acid sequence: CASSTYRAGNSPLHF.

The chain employs TRBV5-1 and TRBJ2-3; weak D call: TRBD1 (6 bases). The germline V gene encodes CDR1 SGHRS and CDR2 YFSETQ. The V gene lost 0 bases and the J gene lost 4 bases, with 15 bases spanning the gap. This CDR3 has 16 residues. The CDR3 spells CASSLAGVGGADTQYF. CDR3 bases: TGCGCCAGCAGCTTGGCAGGAGTTGGGGGCGCAGATACGCAGTATTTT.

With regard to this clone: The sample carries other DNA sequences with the same CDR3. The chain couples TRBV30 to TRBJ1-1; D remains unclear. This CDR3 comprises 12 residues. The germline CDR1 and CDR2 sequences are GTSNPN and SVGIG (reference sequence). Deletions cut 3 bases from V and 1 base from J, with 6 bases between. The CDR3, as DNA: TGTGCCTGGAGCCGGGAGAACACTGAAGCTTTCTTT. Translation gives CAWSRENTEAFF.

The chain combines TRBV4-1 with TRBJ2-3, with D unclear. With 0 bases removed from V and 3 bases from J, the gap between germline ends came to 10 bases. Germline CDR1 reads MGHRA; CDR2 reads YSYEKL. This CDR3 comprises 15 residues. This chain's CDR3 is CASSQDSELTDTQYF. The CDR3 DNA is TGCGCCAGCAGCCAAGACTCGGAGCTTACAGATACGCAGTATTTT.

V usage is TRBV7-9 and J usage is TRBJ1-2; D might be TRBD1 (5 bases). The CDR3 is 13 residues long. Germline lookup yields CDR1 SEHNR and CDR2 FQNEAQ (reference sequence). Between the trimmed V and J ends, which lost 5 bases and 8 bases, there was a span of 15 bases. CDR3 region: CASSAITGAGYTF. CDR3 bases: TGTGCCAGCAGCGCCATCACCGGGGCCGGCTACACCTTC.

This sequence joins TRBV2 and TRBJ1-2; D unclear. This CDR3 spans 12 amino acids. Germline V gives CDR1 SNHLY, CDR2 FYNNEI. V lost 3 bases to trimming and J lost 5 bases, with 7 bases between them. The CDR3 spells CASSDSPYGYTF. CDR3 nucleotide sequence: TGTGCCAGCAGTGACAGCCCATATGGCTACACCTTC.

J is TRBJ2-2 and V is TRBV5-1; D call uncertain. Germline V gene data show CDR1 as SGHRS and CDR2 as YFSETQ. The CDR3 length is 14 residues. V was cut by 4 bases and J by 1 base, with 8 bases left in between. The CDR3 coding sequence is TGCGCCAGCAGCCAAGGGCAGAACACCGGGGAGCTGTTTTTT. Protein sequence: CASSQGQNTGELFF.

This chain joins TRBV9 and TRBJ2-2; D is unresolved. Germline assignment: CDR1 SGDLS and CDR2 YYNGEE. The V end was cut by 2 bases, the J end by 3 bases, with 5 bases between. CDR3 length: 13 amino acids. CDR3 in amino acids: CASSVGDTGELFF. In DNA form, the CDR3 reads TGTGCCAGCAGCGTTGGGGACACCGGGGAGCTGTTTTTT.

The chain carries TRBV4-1 and TRBJ2-5; either TRBD1 or TRBD2 may fit D (5 bases each). The ends were cut back, 1 base at V and 5 bases at J, with 11 bases in the middle. Germline values: CDR1 MGHRA, CDR2 YSYEKL. This CDR3 spans 14 amino acids. CDR3 amino acids: CASSQAGLSETQYF. The CDR3 bases are TGCGCCAGCAGCCAAGCGGGGCTTTCGGAGACCCAGTACTTC.

This sequence joins TRBV10-3 and TRBJ2-3, with TRBD2 matching over 8 bases. CDR1 and CDR2 (germline): ENHRY, SYGVKD. The V gene end was trimmed by 3 bases and the J gene end by 4 bases; junction bases not matched to a gene: 6. The CDR3 extends over 15 amino acids. DNA for the CDR3: TGTGCCATCAGTGATGATAGCGGGGCATCAGATACGCAGTATTTT. This encodes CAISDDSGASDTQYF.

The rearrangement joins TRBV10-3 to TRBJ2-1; 12 bases align to TRBD1. Germline V lookup: CDR1 ENHRY, CDR2 SYGVKD. After removal of 9 bases from V and 7 bases from J, the junction contained 7 bases not matched to a gene. CDR3 length: 14 amino acids. CDR3 nucleotide sequence: TGTGCCATTTCGGGACAGGGGGCCGAGAATGAGCAGTTCTTC. Protein product: CAISGQGAENEQFF.

V gene TRBV5-4 combines with J gene TRBJ1-2; D unresolved. Germline values: CDR1 SGHNT, CDR2 YYREEE (reference sequence). This CDR3 is built from 15 residues. Between the trimmed V and J ends, which lost 4 bases and 0 bases, there was a span of 13 bases. CDR3 sequence: CASSPLGDTNYGYTF. The CDR3 nucleotides read TGTGCCAGCAGCCCGCTCGGGGATACTAACTATGGCTACACCTTC.

The chain links TRBV2 to TRBJ2-7, with D tentatively TRBD1 (8 bases). This CDR3 comprises 14 residues. Germline V gene sequence: CDR1 SNHLY, CDR2 FYNNEI. V shed 4 bases and J shed 6 bases, with 16 bases lying between them. The CDR3 DNA reads as TGTGCCAGCAGTGCCGACAGGGGAGGGGGCGAGCAGTACTTC. This translates into CASSADRGGGEQYF.

The chain combines TRBV29-1 with TRBJ1-1; 8 bases line up with TRBD1. Per germline, CDR1 SQVTM and CDR2 ANQGSEA. The CDR3 consists of 12 residues. V lost 7 bases to trimming and J lost 5 bases; unmatched junction nucleotides: 6. CDR3 in DNA: TGCAGCGCTGGACAGGGAACGACTGAAGCTTTCTTT. Translation gives CSAGQGTTEAFF.

The CDR3: CASTESGVGADTQYF. The CDR3 DNA reads as TGTGCCAGCACCGAATCCGGGGTTGGCGCAGATACGCAGTATTTT. The V and J genes are TRBV25-1 and TRBJ2-3; a possible D gene is TRBD2 (5 bases). CDR3 length: 15 amino acids. Trimming removed 7 bases at V and 4 bases at J, with 18 bases between. Germline CDR1 and CDR2: MGHDK and SYGVNS.